Presented here are 22 T cell receptor beta chains from one specimen sequenced in a study of blood T cell repertoires in COVID-19. TCRdb's table, derived via immunoSEQ multiplex PCR, lists solely in-frame clones and lacks some. The sample has approximately 59,000 clones; approximately 80% are singletons. Sequenced sample: peripheral blood. Receptor source: a man in his sixties with COVID-19, enrolled during active disease.

V gene TRBV4-1 combines with J gene TRBJ2-1; 7 nucleotides match TRBD1. The CDR3 is 17 amino acids. V shed 0 bases and J 2 bases; nucleotides not matched to a gene: 7. Germline assignment: CDR1 MGHRA and CDR2 YSYEKL. The CDR3 nucleotides read TGCGCCAGCAGCCAAGACGAGGGACAGAGTCCCTACAATGAGCAGTTCTTC. Amino acids: CASSQDEGQSPYNEQFF.

This clone turned up a few times. V gene TRBV19 combines with J gene TRBJ1-1; 7 bases map to TRBD1. V dropped 7 bases and J dropped 0; count of bases not matched to a gene: 5. Germline values: CDR1 LNHDA, CDR2 SQIVND (reference sequence). This CDR3 is 14 amino acids long. This CDR3 reads CASNKGQMNTEAFF. The CDR3 DNA is TGTGCCAGTAATAAGGGACAGATGAACACTGAAGCTTTCTTT.

This clone was detected a few times. The rearrangement links TRBV25-1 to TRBJ2-7, with 7 bases matching TRBD1. The CDR3 sequence is 15 residues long. The ends lost 3 bases at V and 7 bases at J; junction bases unmatched: 12. Germline values: CDR1 MGHDK, CDR2 SYGVNS. The CDR3 is CASSDPGQLKGEQYF. Here the CDR3 DNA reads TGTGCCAGCAGTGACCCGGGACAGCTTAAGGGGGAGCAGTACTTC.

The chain employs TRBV6-5 and TRBJ2-2; D might be TRBD2 (6 bases). CDR3 length: 14 residues. V was pared by 0 bases and J by 4 bases, with 6 bases between. Germline lookup yields CDR1 MNHEY and CDR2 SVGAGI. CDR3 DNA: TGTGCCAGCAGTTACTCGGAGGGCACCGGGGAGCTGTTTTTT. Protein sequence: CASSYSEGTGELFF.

The gene calls are TRBV19 and TRBJ1-5, with unresolved D. Germline V CDR1 and CDR2: LNHDA, SQIVND (reference sequence). Trimming pared 6 bases from V and 3 bases from J, leaving 9 bases between. The CDR3 has 13 amino acids. In DNA, the CDR3 is TGTGCCAGTAGAACTCTAGACAATCAGCCCCAGCATTTT. Translation: CASRTLDNQPQHF.

The V call is TRBV7-2, the J call TRBJ2-7, with 7 positions matching TRBD2. TRBJ2-1 matches the DNA end more closely, so the J call is doubtful. The V gene's germline CDR1 is SGHTA and CDR2 FQGNSA. The CDR3 spans 15 residues. The CDR3 region has the DNA TGTGCCAGCAGGGGACCGGGACTACCGTACAATGAGCAGTTCTTC. Encoded protein: CASRGPGLPYNEQFF.

The gene calls are TRBV4-1 and TRBJ1-6; 11 bases match TRBD1. This CDR3 region has 14 residues. V trimming: 8 bases; J trimming: 6 bases; junction bases outside the gene matches: 3. Germline assignment: CDR1 MGHRA and CDR2 YSYEKL. CDR3 sequence (DNA): TGCGCCAGCGGGACAGGGGGAGGTAATTCACCCCTCCACTTT. This sequence encodes CASGTGGGNSPLHF.

This chain links TRBV7-3 with TRBJ1-1; a weak D match, TRBD1 (5 bases). V was clipped by 4 bases and J by 6 bases, with 12 bases between them. This CDR3 spans 13 amino acids. Germline CDR1 is SGHTA and CDR2 is FQGTGA. CDR3 in DNA: TGTGCCAGCAGCTGGGGGGTTAGGTCTGAAGCTTTCTTT. Protein product: CASSWGVRSEAFF.

The chain recombines TRBV5-5 with TRBJ1-1; 7 bases line up with TRBD1. This CDR3 spans 14 amino acids. Germline lookup yields CDR1 SGHKS and CDR2 YYEKEE (reference sequence). V shed 4 bases, J shed 2 bases, and the junction held 5 bases outside the gene matches. CDR3: CASSQRDSNTEAFF. In nucleotides, the CDR3 is TGTGCCAGCAGCCAAAGGGACAGCAACACTGAAGCTTTCTTT. Full variable domain (rest looked up from reference TRBV5-5 and TRBJ1-1): DAGVTQSPTHLIKTRGQQVTLRCSPISGHKSVSWYQQVLGQGPQFIFQYYEKEERGRGNFPDRFSARQFPNYSSELNVNALLLGDSALYLCASSQRDSNTEAFFGQGTRLTVV.

The chain couples TRBV6-2 or TRBV6-3 to TRBJ1-5; 8 nucleotides agree with TRBD1. Germline trimming cut 5 bases from V and 1 base from J; bases unmatched to any gene: 1. Germline values: CDR1 MNHEY, CDR2 SVGEGT. This CDR3 spans 14 amino acids. In DNA form, the CDR3 reads TGTGCCAGCAGTGACAGGGGAAGCAATCAGCCCCAGCATTTT. Amino acids: CASSDRGSNQPQHF.

This clone has just a few counts. The gene calls are TRBV3-1 (or the pseudogene TRBV3-2) and TRBJ1-6; D gene unclear. The CDR3 runs to 15 residues. Germline CDR1 and CDR2: LGHDT and YNNKEL (reference sequence). V was clipped by 1 base and J by 6 bases, with 10 bases between them. The DNA of the CDR3 is TGTGCCAGCAGCCAAGTCGATAGTTTTAATTCACCCCTCCACTTT. This sequence encodes CASSQVDSFNSPLHF.

This clone appeared a few times. At one end the junction does not follow the germline gene, possibly because of a read error. The J gene is TRBJ1-1, the V gene TRBV7-6, with D unclear. Germline CDR1 is SGHVS and CDR2 is FNYEAQ. CDR3 length equals 8 residues. The CDR3 DNA follows: TGTGCCAGCAGCTCCCTTTTGTTT. Amino acids: CASSSLLF.

This clone came up a few times. The chain uses TRBV6-2 or TRBV6-3 and TRBJ2-7; 8 bases are a match to TRBD1. Germline V gene sequence: CDR1 MNHEY, CDR2 SVGEGT. This CDR3 contains 14 residues. V lost 2 bases to trimming and J lost 4 bases; unmatched junction nucleotides: 4. The CDR3 loop is CASSYATGEYEQYF. The CDR3 region has the DNA TGTGCCAGCAGTTACGCGACAGGGGAGTACGAGCAGTACTTC.

The chain uses TRBV5-1 and TRBJ2-1; 11 bases are shared with TRBD2. The germline V gene has CDR1 SGHRS and CDR2 YFSETQ. CDR3 length: 17 amino acids. Trimming took 2 bases from V and 6 from J; bases not matched to a gene: 10. CDR3 sequence reads: CASSFPPLAGGVNEQFF. The DNA for the CDR3 is TGCGCCAGCAGCTTCCCTCCGTTAGCGGGAGGGGTCAATGAGCAGTTCTTC.

This chain links TRBV6-4 with TRBJ1-1, with D unresolved. The V gene lost 6 bases and the J gene lost 2 bases, with 10 bases spanning the gap. CDR1 and CDR2 from the germline V gene are MRHNA and SNTAGT. The CDR3 has 13 residues. The CDR3 nucleotides are TGTGCCAGCAGCCAGCGTACCAACACTGAAGCTTTCTTT. This encodes CASSQRTNTEAFF.

The gene calls are TRBV5-1 and TRBJ2-5, with 10 bases that match TRBD2. The CDR3 extends over 15 amino acids. Per germline, CDR1 SGHRS and CDR2 YFSETQ. Trimming cost V 4 bases and J 3 bases; bases outside gene matches: 6. CDR3 sequence reads: CASSRGSGGKETQYF. CDR3 bases: TGCGCCAGCAGCCGCGGTAGCGGGGGGAAAGAGACCCAGTACTTC.

This chain connects TRBV15 to TRBJ2-5; 12 bases are shared with TRBD2. Trimming took 0 bases from V and 4 from J; bases not matched to a gene: 3. CDR1 is LNHNV and CDR2 is YYDKDF in the germline V gene (reference sequence). This CDR3 has 16 residues. Written as DNA, the CDR3 is TGTGCCACCAGCAGAGACCGACTAGCGGGAGCAGAGACCCAGTACTTC. Residues: CATSRDRLAGAETQYF.

The chain recombines TRBV18 with TRBJ1-6; 8 bases align to TRBD1. The CDR3 totals 15 residues. Trimming at V came to 4 bases and at J to 10 bases, leaving 9 bases not matched to a gene. Germline V gene data show CDR1 as KGHSH and CDR2 as LQKENI. CDR3 amino acids: CASSQDRARGSPLHF. The DNA of the CDR3 is TGTGCCAGCTCACAGGACAGGGCTCGGGGATCACCCCTCCACTTT.

V gene TRBV6-2 or TRBV6-3 combines with J gene TRBJ1-2; D gene unclear. CDR1 is MNHEY, CDR2 SVGEGT, per germline. Deletions cut 0 bases from V and 5 bases from J, with 16 bases between. The CDR3 is made up of 16 amino acids. The CDR3 region has the DNA TGTGCCAGCAGTTACTCGCTGGGGTGGACTAGATATGGCTACACCTTC. Its protein product is CASSYSLGWTRYGYTF.

V and J are TRBV6-2 or TRBV6-3 and TRBJ1-2; no reliable D call. The V gene's germline CDR1 is MNHEY and CDR2 SVGEGT. The V and J ends lost 2 bases and 0 bases respectively, with 10 bases between them. The CDR3 has 15 amino acids. The CDR3 protein is CASSYPAEANYGYTF. The DNA of the CDR3 is TGTGCCAGCAGTTACCCCGCGGAAGCTAACTATGGCTACACCTTC.

The rearrangement links TRBV10-3 to TRBJ2-1, with TRBD2 identical over 7 bases. With 7 bases clipped from V and 3 bases from J, the junction kept 6 bases outside the gene matches. The CDR3 is 14 residues long. Germline-derived CDR1 and CDR2 are ENHRY and SYGVKD. Here the CDR3 reads CAITLAEIYNEQFF. CDR3 nucleotide sequence: TGTGCCATCACCCTAGCGGAGATCTACAATGAGCAGTTCTTC.

This clone was seen only a few times. The CDR3 region has the DNA TGTGCCTGGGGGGGAGGCTTTCAGGGGGCAGATACGCAGTATTTT. Translating it yields CAWGGGFQGADTQYF. The V and J genes are TRBV30 and TRBJ2-3; perhaps TRBD1 as D (7 bases). V gave up 5 bases and J gave up 4 bases, with 19 bases separating them. Germline CDR1 GTSNPN, CDR2 SVGIG (reference sequence). The CDR3 loop spans 15 amino acids.